A selection of T cell receptor beta chains follows, all from one sample in a study of blood T cell repertoires in COVID-19. Method: immunoSEQ multiplex PCR; TCRdb's copy keeps in-frame clones and lacks some. This sample has over 50,000 clones, with under 85% found just once. The sequencing sample was made of peripheral blood. All receptors come from a woman aged 50 to 65 with active or convalescent COVID-19. CDR3s include the opening cysteine and the closing phenylalanine or tryptophan. The order of the fields is J gene, D gene, clone size, V gene, CDR3 DNA, CDR3 protein. A D gene is named only where the DNA matches it firmly. A clone size is listed for some rows: how often the clone was seen (once, few, many), or a class if it is expanded.

TRBJ1-1 | NA | NA | TRBV11-2 | TGTGCCAGCAGCTTCCGTGGGGGGGCCGGAACTGAAGCTTTCTTT | CASSFRGGAGTEAFF
TRBJ2-7 | TRBD1 | few | TRBV5-1 | TGCGCCAGCAGCTTTTTGGGGACAGGGTACGAGCAGTACTTC | CASSFLGTGYEQYF
TRBJ2-3 | TRBD2 | once | TRBV3-1/TRBV3-2 | TGTGCCAGCAGCTATGGAGCGGGAGATTTTATAAGGACAGATACGCAGTATTTT | CASSYGAGDFIRTDTQYF
TRBJ1-1 | TRBD1 | NA | TRBV5-6 | TGTGCCAGCAGCATACTGTCCGGGACAGGGCCCACTGAAGCTTTCTTT | CASSILSGTGPTEAFF
TRBJ1-6 | NA | NA | TRBV10-3 | TGTGCCATCAGTGAGGGTCGGACAGCTTTTAATTCACCCCTCCACTTT | CAISEGRTAFNSPLHF
TRBJ1-5 | TRBD1 | once | TRBV19 | TGTGCCAGTAGTCCCGGACAGGGCGGTCAGCCCCAGCATTTT | CASSPGQGGQPQHF
TRBJ2-2 | TRBD2 | once | TRBV9 | TGTGCCAGCAGCGTATTTGCGGGAGGGAACACCGGGGAGCTGTTTTTT | CASSVFAGGNTGELFF
TRBJ1-5 | NA | NA | TRBV20-1 | TGCAGTGCTAGTCGGGGATTGGATCAGCCCCAGCATTTT | CSASRGLDQPQHF
TRBJ2-2 | TRBD1 | many | TRBV18 | TGTGCCAGCTCACCGGACAGGGCTGGGGAGCTGTTTTTT | CASSPDRAGELFF
TRBJ1-3 | NA | few | TRBV29-1 | TGCAGCGTTGAAGTCCTCGGAGGGGCGGACACCATATATTTT | CSVEVLGGADTIYF
TRBJ2-4 | NA | NA | TRBV28 | TGTGCCAGCAGACCAACCGGAGTTAAAAACATTCAGTACTTC | CASRPTGVKNIQYF
TRBJ2-1 | NA | NA | TRBV16 | TGTGCCAGCAGCCAATTGAGTAGCGGATACAATGAGCAGTTCTTC | CASSQLSSGYNEQFF
TRBJ1-2 | TRBD1 | NA | TRBV11-2 | TGTGCCAGCAGCTTAGAACAGGGGGCTAGATATGGCTACACCTTC | CASSLEQGARYGYTF
TRBJ2-7 | TRBD2 | few | TRBV2 | TGTGCCAGCAAAAAACTAGCGGGAATTAGAGAGCAGTACTTC | CASKKLAGIREQYF
TRBJ2-7 | TRBD1 | NA | TRBV10-3 | TGTGCCATAGGACAGGCGAGCTCCTACGAGCAGTACTTC | CAIGQASSYEQYF
TRBJ2-1 | NA | once | TRBV7-3 | TGTGCCAGCAGCTTAAGCCTCACAGCTGGGAATGAGCAGTTCTTC | CASSLSLTAGNEQFF
TRBJ2-3 | TRBD1 | few | TRBV5-1 | TGCGCCAGCAGTTATGACTCAGGGGGAAGCACAGATACGCAGTATTTT | CASSYDSGGSTDTQYF
TRBJ2-2 | TRBD2 | NA | TRBV4-1 | TGCGCCAGCAGCCAAGTAGCGGGGCACACCGGGGAGCTGTTTTTT | CASSQVAGHTGELFF
TRBJ1-5 | TRBD1 | NA | TRBV19 | TGTGCCAGCCGGGACAGGGGAGACCATCAGCCCCAGCATTTT | CASRDRGDHQPQHF
TRBJ1-2 | NA | NA | TRBV19 | TGTGCCAGTAGGGACAGCTTCTTC | CASRDSFF
TRBJ2-7 | TRBD2 | NA | TRBV6-5 | TGTGCCAGCAGACTAGCGGGAGCCATCTACGAGCAGTACTTC | CASRLAGAIYEQYF
TRBJ1-5 | NA | NA | TRBV21-1 | TGTGCCAGCAGCAAAAATGGGACAGGGAGCAATCAGCCCCAGCATTTT | CASSKNGTGSNQPQHF
TRBJ2-7 | TRBD2 | NA | TRBV4-2 | TGTGCCAGCAGCCAAGATCTAAGCGGGAGGGAAATCTCCTACGAGCAGTACTTC | CASSQDLSGREISYEQYF
TRBJ2-7 | NA | NA | TRBV6-2/TRBV6-3 | TGTGCCAGCAGTCGTGGAGGGACCGTTCCCGAGCAGTACTTC | CASSRGGTVPEQYF
TRBJ2-7 | TRBD2 | once | TRBV7-8 | TGTGCCAGCAGCTTAGTAAGGGTAGCGGGAGTGGGAGAGCAGTACTTC | CASSLVRVAGVGEQYF
TRBJ1-5 | TRBD1 | once | TRBV7-2 | TGTGCCAGCAGCTTAGCAAGGGGGCCTCAGCCCCAGCATTTT | CASSLARGPQPQHF
TRBJ2-3 | NA | NA | TRBV18 | TGTGCCAGCTCACTCACTAGCACAGATACGCAGTATTTT | CASSLTSTDTQYF
TRBJ2-2 | NA | NA | TRBV11-2 | TGTGCCAGCAGGGGTCGGGAGTGGAACGGGGAGCTGTTTTTT | CASRGREWNGELFF
TRBJ1-1 | NA | NA | TRBV30 | TGTGCCTGGAGACAGGCTGAAGCTTTCTTT | CAWRQAEAFF
TRBJ1-1 | NA | few | TRBV7-8 | TGTGCCAGCAGCGCGGACAGACTTTTGAACACTGAAGCTTTCTTT | CASSADRLLNTEAFF
TRBJ2-2 | TRBD2 | once | TRBV7-7 | TGTGCTAGCAGCCCCGGGAGGGGAAAGGGGGACGGGGAGCTGTTTTTT | CASSPGRGKGDGELFF
TRBJ2-3 | TRBD2 | NA | TRBV5-8 | TGTGCCAGCCTGACGGGAGGTCTCAGCACAGATACGCAGTATTTT | CASLTGGLSTDTQYF
TRBJ1-1 | NA | NA | TRBV7-2 | TGTGCCAGCAAAAATGGCGGGGGGAACACTGAAGCTTTCTTT | CASKNGGGNTEAFF
TRBJ1-5 | NA | NA | TRBV7-2 | TGTGCCAGCAGCTTAGCTGGGGGCACTCAGCCCCAGCATTTT | CASSLAGGTQPQHF
TRBJ2-6 | TRBD1 | NA | TRBV27 | TGTGCCAGCAGTCCCACCGGGACAGCTTCTGGGGCCAACGTCCTGACTTTC | CASSPTGTASGANVLTF
TRBJ2-3 | NA | NA | TRBV24-1 | TGTGCCACCAGTGTCCAGGATACGCAGTATTTT | CATSVQDTQYF
TRBJ1-2 | NA | NA | TRBV5-6 | TGTGCCAGCAGCTTGGTGTCCTCCTCTGACTATGGCTACACCTTC | CASSLVSSSDYGYTF
TRBJ2-1 | TRBD2 | NA | TRBV5-1 | TGCGCCAGCAGCGGACTAGCGGGAGGCGCTGAGCAGTTCTTC | CASSGLAGGAEQFF
TRBJ2-7 | TRBD1 | NA | TRBV5-1 | TGCGCCAGCAGCATGGGGACAGGGGGCGCGAAGGGCTACGAGCAGTACTTC | CASSMGTGGAKGYEQYF
TRBJ1-4 | TRBD1 | NA | TRBV7-9 | TGTGCCAGCAGCGCCGGGACAGGGGCTGAAAAACTGTTTTTT | CASSAGTGAEKLFF
TRBJ2-5 | TRBD2 | NA | TRBV6-5 | TGTGCCAGCAGTTACTCGGCGGGAGGGGAGACCCAGTACTTC | CASSYSAGGETQYF
TRBJ1-2 | NA | NA | TRBV9 | TGTGCCAGCAGCGGCGGGGGGGGATCGGAAGGCTACACCTTC | CASSGGGGSEGYTF
TRBJ2-1 | TRBD2 | NA | TRBV2 | TGTGCCAGCAGAGAAAGCGGGAGGCCCTACAATGAGCAGTTCTTC | CASRESGRPYNEQFF
TRBJ2-2 | TRBD1 | NA | TRBV5-6 | TGTGCCAGCAGCTTTCGGACAGGCGTAGCCGGGGAGCTGTTTTTT | CASSFRTGVAGELFF
TRBJ2-7 | NA | NA | TRBV2 | TGTGCCGGCGCTCCGGGGTCCTTTCCCTACGAGCAGTACTTC | CAGAPGSFPYEQYF
TRBJ2-7 | TRBD1 | NA | TRBV10-3 | TGTGCCATCAGCCTCAGACAGGGGGAGTACGAGCAGTACTTC | CAISLRQGEYEQYF
TRBJ1-2 | NA | once | TRBV6-5 | TGTGCCAGCAGGGGATCAGGGGTGGATGGCTACACCTTC | CASRGSGVDGYTF
TRBJ2-1 | TRBD2 | few | TRBV6-4 | TGTGCCAGCAGTGAAACCGGGACTAGCGGGTACAATGAGCAGTTCTTC | CASSETGTSGYNEQFF
TRBJ2-2 | TRBD2 | once | TRBV24-1 | TGTGCCACCATTTTAGAACCGGGACTAGCGGGACTTAGGAACACCGGGGAGCTGTTTTTT | CATILEPGLAGLRNTGELFF
TRBJ2-4 | NA | NA | TRBV7-8 | TGTGCCAGCAGCGACCCTATCAGGTTCGCCAAAAACATTCAGTACTTC | CASSDPIRFAKNIQYF
TRBJ2-1 | TRBD2 | NA | TRBV7-8 | TGTGCCAGCAGCCCTCGTCGGGCTAGCGGAAACAATGAGCAGTTCTTC | CASSPRRASGNNEQFF
TRBJ1-2 | NA | once | TRBV30 | TGTGCCTGGAGTGTTTGGGGAGCTAACTATGGCTACACCTTC | CAWSVWGANYGYTF